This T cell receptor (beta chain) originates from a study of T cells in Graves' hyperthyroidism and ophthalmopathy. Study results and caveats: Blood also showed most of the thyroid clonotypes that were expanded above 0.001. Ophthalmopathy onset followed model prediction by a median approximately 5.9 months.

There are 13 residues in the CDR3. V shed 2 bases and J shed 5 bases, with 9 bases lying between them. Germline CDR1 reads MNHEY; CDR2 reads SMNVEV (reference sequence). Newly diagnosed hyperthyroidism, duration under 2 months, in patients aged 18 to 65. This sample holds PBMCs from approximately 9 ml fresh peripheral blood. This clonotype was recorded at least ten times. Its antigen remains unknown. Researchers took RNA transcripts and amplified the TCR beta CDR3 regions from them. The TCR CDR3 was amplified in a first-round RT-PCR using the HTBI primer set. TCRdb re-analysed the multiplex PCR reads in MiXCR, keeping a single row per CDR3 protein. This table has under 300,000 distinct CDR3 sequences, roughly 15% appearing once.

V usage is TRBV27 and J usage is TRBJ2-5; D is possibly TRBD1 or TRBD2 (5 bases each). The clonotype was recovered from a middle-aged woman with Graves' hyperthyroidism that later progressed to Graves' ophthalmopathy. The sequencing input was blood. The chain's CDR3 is CASSLGWGETQYF. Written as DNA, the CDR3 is TGTGCCAGCAGTTTAGGATGGGGGGAGACCCAGTACTTC.